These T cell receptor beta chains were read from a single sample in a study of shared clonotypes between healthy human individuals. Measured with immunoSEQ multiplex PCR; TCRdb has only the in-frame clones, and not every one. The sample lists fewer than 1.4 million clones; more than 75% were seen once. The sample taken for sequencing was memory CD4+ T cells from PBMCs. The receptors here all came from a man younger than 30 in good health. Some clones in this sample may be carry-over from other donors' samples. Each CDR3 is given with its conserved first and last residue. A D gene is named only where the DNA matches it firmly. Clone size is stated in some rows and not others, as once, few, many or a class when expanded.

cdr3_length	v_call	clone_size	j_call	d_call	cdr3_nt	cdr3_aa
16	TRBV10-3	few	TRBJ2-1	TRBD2	TGTGCCATCAGTGAGATCCTCCCTAGCGGCCACAATGAGCAGTTCTTC	CAISEILPSGHNEQFF
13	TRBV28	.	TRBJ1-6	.	TGTGCCAGCTCATCACGAAGTTATTCACCCCTCCACTTT	CASSSRSYSPLHF
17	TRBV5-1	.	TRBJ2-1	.	TGCGCCAGCAGCTGGGGAAGGGCCGGACTTTCATTCAATGAGCAGTTCTTC	CASSWGRAGLSFNEQFF
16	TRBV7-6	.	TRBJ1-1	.	TGTGCCAGCAGCCAGGCGGGTGTCAGGGCGAACACTGAAGCTTTCTTT	CASSQAGVRANTEAFF
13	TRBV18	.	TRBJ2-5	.	TGTGCCAGCTCACCAGTCCAGAAAGAGACCCAGTACTTC	CASSPVQKETQYF
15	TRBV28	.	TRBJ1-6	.	TGTGCCAGCAGTTTCGCCCGCTTGTTGAATTCACCCCTCCACTTT	CASSFARLLNSPLHF
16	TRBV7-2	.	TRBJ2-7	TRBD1	TGTGCCAGCAGCTTAGGTGCCGGGACAGGCCCCAACGAGCAGTACTTC	CASSLGAGTGPNEQYF
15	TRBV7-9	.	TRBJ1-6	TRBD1	TGTGCCAGCAGCTACCAACAGGGGATGGATTCACCCCTCCACTTT	CASSYQQGMDSPLHF
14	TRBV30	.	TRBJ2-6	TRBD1	TGTGCCTGGGACAGGGGTCTTGGGGCCAACGTCCTGACTTTC	CAWDRGLGANVLTF
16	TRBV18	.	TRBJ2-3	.	TGTGCCAGCTCACCACCGAGGTTAGGAGACACAGATACGCAGTATTTT	CASSPPRLGDTDTQYF
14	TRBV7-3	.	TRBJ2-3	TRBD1	TGTGCCAGCAGCCGGGACAGGGCTGAAGATACGCAGTATTTT	CASSRDRAEDTQYF
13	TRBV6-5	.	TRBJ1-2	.	TGTGCCAGCAGTCTCGACAGTAACTATGGCTACACCTTC	CASSLDSNYGYTF
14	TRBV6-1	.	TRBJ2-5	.	TGTGCCAGCCGAAGACCGGGAATCCAAGAGACCCAGTACTTC	CASRRPGIQETQYF
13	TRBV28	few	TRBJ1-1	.	TGTGCCAGCAGTTTACGGTACCACACTGAAGCTTTCTTT	CASSLRYHTEAFF
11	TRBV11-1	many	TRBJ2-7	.	TGTGCCAGCAGCTTATTGGGAGAGCAGTACTTC	CASSLLGEQYF
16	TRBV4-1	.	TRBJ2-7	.	TGCGCCAGCAGCCAAACGGGCCTCAGAATCAAATACGAGCAGTACTTC	CASSQTGLRIKYEQYF
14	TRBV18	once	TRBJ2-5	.	TGTGCCAGCTCACCTACATGGGTCGGGGAGACCCAGTACTTC	CASSPTWVGETQYF
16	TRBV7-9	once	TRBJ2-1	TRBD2	TGTGCCAGCAGCCAAATTAGCGGGCCCAAAAGGAATGAGCAGTTCTTC	CASSQISGPKRNEQFF
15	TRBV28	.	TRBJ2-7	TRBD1	TGTGCCAGTAGGACCCGGGACAGCCAGTTACGCGAGCAGTACTTC	CASRTRDSQLREQYF
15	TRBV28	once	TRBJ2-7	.	TGTGCCAGCAGTGAAGCGCCTTCGGGCCTCTACGAGCAGTACTTC	CASSEAPSGLYEQYF